A single sample gave rise to the 4 T cell receptor beta chains below, sequenced in a study of shared clonotypes between healthy human individuals. The table came from immunoSEQ multiplex PCR; TCRdb's copy has only in-frame clones and leaves some out. The sample has 2.3 million or so clones; 85% to 95% are singletons. The sample was naive CD4+ T cells from PBMCs. Subset specified: CD45RA+ positively selected. These receptors were taken from a man between 18 and 29 years old in good health. Some clones in this sample may be carry-over from other donors' samples.

V usage is TRBV5-1 and J usage is TRBJ2-6, with D perhaps TRBD1 or TRBD2 (6 bases each). The germline gives CDR1 SGHRS, CDR2 YFSETQ. V was trimmed by 0 bases and J by 4 bases, leaving 14 bases between them. The length of the CDR3 is 17 residues. The chain's CDR3 is CASSLVGGSSGANVLTF. The CDR3 region has the DNA TGCGCCAGCAGCTTGGTGGGGGGCTCATCAGGGGCCAACGTCCTGACTTTC.

The chain is built from TRBV5-1 and TRBJ2-2; D could derive from TRBD1 or TRBD2 (5 bases each). CDR1 is SGHRS, CDR2 YFSETQ, per germline. This CDR3 is 16 amino acids long. V shed 0 bases and J shed 5 bases, with 14 bases lying between them. The CDR3 is CASSLVRGVGTGELFF. CDR3 DNA: TGCGCCAGCAGCTTGGTAAGGGGAGTCGGGACCGGGGAGCTGTTTTTT.

This chain connects TRBV5-8 to TRBJ1-2, with TRBD1 matching over 7 bases. V lost 4 bases and J lost 3; bases outside the gene matches: 3. The germline V gene has CDR1 SGHTS and CDR2 YDEGEE. The CDR3 runs to 13 residues. CDR3 residues: CASSRDRDYGYTF. The CDR3, as DNA: TGTGCCAGCAGCCGGGACAGAGACTATGGCTACACCTTC.

This rearrangement joins TRBV7-9 to TRBJ1-4; possibly TRBD1 for D (6 bases). The length of the CDR3 is 15 residues. Germline lookup yields CDR1 SEHNR and CDR2 FQNEAQ (reference sequence). Trimming pared 3 bases from V and 8 bases from J, leaving 16 bases between. CDR3 sequence reads: CASSLTAGTREKLFF. DNA of the CDR3: TGTGCCAGCAGCTTGACCGCCGGGACAAGAGAAAAACTGTTTTTT. The variable domain in full, with the rest retrieved from reference TRBV7-9 and TRBJ1-4, is DTGVSQNPRHKITKRGQNVTFRCDPISEHNRLYWYRQTLGQGPEFLTYFQNEAQLEKSRLLSDRFSAERPKGSFSTLEIQRTEQGDSAMYLCASSLTAGTREKLFFGSGTQLSVL.